The clone carrying this T cell receptor beta chain was counted only a few times. These data are taken from a study of CD8 T cells in ankylosing spondylitis. Each CDR3 protein is one row after TCRdb ran MiXCR on the 5' RACE reads. The sample records 340,000 or so distinct CDR3 sequences, around 15% being singletons. Per the germline V gene, CDR1 is SQVTM and CDR2 is ANQGSEA. CDR3 size: 12 residues. V was clipped by 7 bases and J by 4 bases; unmatched bases: 2. This clonotype was sampled from a male donor with ankylosing spondylitis or in good health (not recorded which). The material sequenced was blood, either unsorted or a sorted T cell fraction (not recorded which). The V gene is TRBV29-1, the J gene TRBJ1-1; 11 nucleotides agree with TRBD1. CDR3 sequence (DNA): TGCAGCGCGGGACAGGGGGGCACTGAAGCTTTCTTT. This translates into CSAGQGGTEAFF. The full variable domain, rest sourced from reference TRBV29-1 and TRBJ1-1, is SAVISQKPSRDICQRGTSLTIQCQVDSQVTMMFWYRQQPGQSLTLIATANQGSEATYESGFVIDKFPISRPNLTFSTLTVSNMSPEDSSIYLCSAGQGGTEAFFGQGTRLTVV.